Below, 25 T cell receptor beta chains from the same sample are listed, as sequenced in a study of blood T cells in healthy people across ages. Primers used in a second PCR of roughly 6 to 11 cycles were a sample-barcoded 5' primer and a J-beta primer mix. MiXCR was run by TCRdb on the 5' RACE reads, yielding one entry per CDR3 protein. The repertoire holds over a million distinct CDR3 sequences, with 45% as singletons. Sequenced material: blood. Receptors were obtained from an older woman in good health.

Notes on this clonotype: A much larger clone is a single base away; this may be a read error. This chain uses TRBV6-2 or TRBV6-3 with TRBJ2-1, with unresolved D. The germline gives CDR1 MNHEY, CDR2 SVGEGT. The CDR3 contains 15 residues. The CDR3 region has the DNA TGTGCCAGCATGGGCCCTCGGGTACCTCACAATGGGCAGTTCTTC. Translated: CASMGPRVPHNGQFF.

The chain uses TRBV6-1 and TRBJ2-7, with TRBD2 matching 15 bases. Per the germline V gene, CDR1 is MNHNS and CDR2 is SASEGT. This CDR3 contains 17 residues. Unmatched junction bases numbered 8, after V lost 4 bases and J lost 4 bases. The CDR3 region has the DNA TGTGCCAGCAGTGTAACCGGGACTAGCGGGAGGAGATACGAGCAGTACTTC. Its protein product is CASSVTGTSGRRYEQYF.

The J gene is TRBJ1-6, the V gene TRBV6-5; a weak D match, TRBD1 (6 bases). The CDR3 length is 16 residues. Germline CDR1 reads MNHEY; CDR2 reads SVGAGI. Trimming pared 5 bases from V and 9 bases from J, leaving 20 bases between. In nucleotides, the CDR3 is TGTGCCAGCAGTCCCGGGGGGCCAAGATCGGGTTCACCCCTCCACTTT. Translation gives CASSPGGPRSGSPLHF.

The sample holds a few counts of this clonotype. CDR3 sequence reads: CSSLQGFGGNQPQHF. The CDR3 DNA sequence: TGCAGCTCTCTTCAGGGTTTCGGGGGCAATCAGCCCCAGCATTTT. The chain recombines TRBV20-1 with TRBJ1-5, with D perhaps TRBD1 (5 bases). CDR1 and CDR2 (germline): DFQATT, SNEGSKA (reference sequence). This CDR3 is built from 15 residues.

In this sample, this clonotype turned up a few times. J is TRBJ1-2 and V is TRBV20-1; no clear D gene. V lost 5 bases and J lost 4, with 17 bases in between. The germline CDR1 and CDR2 sequences are DFQATT and SNEGSKA (reference sequence). This CDR3 comprises 14 residues. In nucleotides, the CDR3 is TGCAGTGCTCGACGACGGACGGGTGGCTATGGCTACACCTTC. This encodes CSARRRTGGYGYTF.

The rearrangement links TRBV28 to TRBJ2-5; TRBD1 is a possible D gene (6 bases). Germline CDR1 reads MDHEN; CDR2 reads SYDVKM. Trimming took 8 bases from V and 11 from J, leaving 18 bases between them. This CDR3 is built from 12 residues. For the CDR3, the DNA is TGTGCCAGCCAGGCCCACGTCCAGGGGCAGTACTTC. Translated: CASQAHVQGQYF.

The chain combines TRBV5-1 with TRBJ2-3; 14 nucleotides match TRBD2. Trimming took 4 bases from V and 4 from J; bases not matched to a gene: 17. CDR1 is SGHRS, CDR2 YFSETQ, per germline. The CDR3 is 20 residues long. The CDR3 bases are TGCGCCAGCAGCACCAGGACTAGCGGGAGGATCCGCGGGAGGTCAGATACGCAGTATTTT. Translating gives CASSTRTSGRIRGRSDTQYF.

A note on this clonotype: This may arise from a read error, as a much more abundant clone is one base away. The chain uses TRBV6-2 or TRBV6-3 and TRBJ2-3; D tentatively fits TRBD1 or TRBD2 (5 bases each). CDR3 length: 15 residues. Germline V gene lookup returns CDR1 MNHEY and CDR2 SVGEGT. The V gene lost 3 bases and the J gene lost 6 bases, with 16 bases spanning the gap. Here the CDR3 reads CASSYGASFWDTQYF. DNA of the CDR3: TGTGCCAGCAGTTATGGGGCTAGCTTTTGGGATACGCAGTATTTT.

The genes are TRBV7-2 and TRBJ2-1; no reliable D call. Trimming took 2 bases from V and 2 from J, leaving 13 bases between them. Germline CDR1 SGHTA, CDR2 FQGNSA. This CDR3 region has 16 residues. The CDR3 DNA reads TGTGCCAGCAGCTTAAAGGCGGAATTGACCTACAATGAGCAGTTCTTC. Protein sequence: CASSLKAELTYNEQFF. Together with reference TRBV7-2 and TRBJ2-1, the CDR3 gives the full variable domain: GAGVSQSPSNKVTEKGKDVELRCDPISGHTALYWYRQSLGQGLEFLIYFQGNSAPDKSGLPSDRFSAERTGGSVSTLTIQRTQQEDSAVYLCASSLKAELTYNEQFFGPGTRLTVL.

This clonotype was detected ten times or more. This chain joins TRBV2 and TRBJ1-6; D is ambiguous. Germline loops: CDR1 SNHLY, CDR2 FYNNEI. The germline V and J ends were trimmed by 7 bases and 10 bases, with 11 bases remaining between them. The CDR3 spans 12 residues. The CDR3 sequence is CASTFGESPLHF. CDR3 coding DNA: TGTGCCAGCACCTTCGGAGAATCACCCCTCCACTTT.

The chain is built from TRBV20-1 and TRBJ2-1; 8 bases are shared with TRBD2. The CDR3 contains 12 residues. Trimming removed 3 bases from V and 10 bases from J; junction bases left unmatched: 5. Germline V CDR1 and CDR2: DFQATT, SNEGSKA (reference sequence). CDR3 region: CSASREGREQFF. The CDR3 DNA follows: TGCAGTGCTAGCCGGGAGGGCCGAGAGCAGTTCTTC.

This clonotype turned up a few times. This sequence joins TRBV20-1 and TRBJ2-3; possible D gene TRBD1, 5 bases. This CDR3 spans 15 amino acids. Trimming shortened V by 2 bases and J by 0 bases, and 12 bases separated the two germline ends. Germline V gives CDR1 DFQATT, CDR2 SNEGSKA (reference sequence). This CDR3 reads CSARLGRISTDTQYF. The CDR3 nucleotides are TGCAGTGCTAGACTGGGGCGGATTAGCACAGATACGCAGTATTTT.

This chain connects TRBV19 to TRBJ2-3; TRBD1 matches at 7 bases. The CDR3 is 14 amino acids. Germline V gene sequence: CDR1 LNHDA, CDR2 SQIVND (reference sequence). Trimming took 6 bases from V and 2 from J; bases not matched to a gene: 5. This CDR3 is CASRTGVFTDTQYF. The CDR3 bases are TGTGCCAGTAGAACAGGGGTGTTCACAGATACGCAGTATTTT.

About this clonotype itself: A single base separates this from a much larger clone, so it may be a read error. The chain joins TRBV25-1 to TRBJ2-5; a weak D match, TRBD2 (5 bases). The germline V gene has CDR1 MGHDK and CDR2 SYGVNS. Deletions cut 6 bases from V and 2 bases from J, with 13 bases between. There are 14 residues in the CDR3. The CDR3 reads CASSFYGVQETQYF. CDR3 DNA sequence: TGTGCCAGCAGCTTCTACGGGGTGCAAGAGACCCAGTACTTC.

The chain employs TRBV7-3 and TRBJ2-5; TRBD2 agrees at 8 bases. CDR3 length: 15 residues. CDR1 and CDR2 (germline): SGHTA, FQGTGA. V was clipped by 0 bases and J by 12 bases; unmatched bases: 12. The CDR3 DNA is TGTGCCAGCAGCTTAACAGCGGGAGAGATCCGTGGGAAGTACTTC. Its protein product is CASSLTAGEIRGKYF.

This clonotype was picked up a small number of times. CDR3 sequence (DNA): TGTGCCAGCAGCTTAGACGGCAGGGTTGATGAAAAACTGTTTTTT. Amino acid sequence: CASSLDGRVDEKLFF. V gene TRBV7-2 combines with J gene TRBJ1-4, with a weak D call TRBD1 (5 bases). Trimming took 1 base from V and 6 from J, leaving 12 bases between them. Per the germline V gene, CDR1 is SGHTA and CDR2 is FQGNSA. The CDR3 covers 15 residues.

A note on this clonotype: A much larger clone is a single base away; this may be a read error. The chain employs TRBV15 and TRBJ2-7; D tentatively fits TRBD1 or TRBD2 (5 bases each). Trimming took off 8 bases at V and 0 bases at J, with 20 bases between the two ends. The CDR3 spans 16 residues. Germline values: CDR1 LNHNV, CDR2 YYDKDF (reference sequence). The CDR3 protein is CATGTMPLGTSYEQYF. The DNA of the CDR3 is TGTGCCACCGGCACAATGCCCCTAGGGACCTCCTACGAGCAGTACTTC.

The chain links TRBV18 to TRBJ2-5, with a weak D call TRBD1 (6 bases). V was pared by 3 bases and J by 11 bases, with 25 bases between. The length of the CDR3 is 16 residues. CDR1 is KGHSH, CDR2 LQKENI, per germline. CDR3 sequence (DNA): TGTGCCAGCTCACCGGGAATGACAGGACCGCAGGATGAGCAGTACTTC. Translation gives CASSPGMTGPQDEQYF.

This rearrangement joins TRBV9 to TRBJ2-7; 13 bases agree with TRBD2. Near its end, the DNA agrees better with TRBJ2-5, so the J call may be wrong. The CDR3 length is 15 residues. Germline CDR1 SGDLS, CDR2 YYNGEE. This CDR3 reads CASSVGTSGGETQYF. The CDR3 DNA follows: TGTGCCAGCAGCGTAGGGACTAGCGGGGGAGAGACCCAGTACTTC.

V gene TRBV3-1 combines with J gene TRBJ2-1, with D perhaps TRBD1 (5 bases). Per germline, CDR1 LGHDT and CDR2 YNNKEL (reference sequence). Trimming took off 5 bases at V and 3 bases at J, with 14 bases between the two ends. This CDR3 comprises 15 residues. As DNA, the CDR3 is TGTGCCAGCAGCAAAGGGGAATCTATCTACAATGAGCAGTTCTTC. It yields the protein CASSKGESIYNEQFF.

This clonotype appeared a few times. This chain uses TRBV28 with TRBJ2-7; D is uncertain. V lost 3 bases, J lost 4 bases, and 13 bases lay in between. Germline V lookup: CDR1 MDHEN, CDR2 SYDVKM. This CDR3 comprises 14 residues. CDR3 sequence (DNA): TGTGCCAGCAGTTTGGAAGGGTGGGGATACGAGCAGTACTTC. Translation gives CASSLEGWGYEQYF. Based on the CDR3 plus reference TRBV28 and TRBJ2-7, the full variable domain is DVKVTQSSRYLVKRTGEKVFLECVQDMDHENMFWYRQDPGLGLRLIYFSYDVKMKEKGDIPEGYSVSREKKERFSLILESASTNQTSMYLCASSLEGWGYEQYFGPGTRLTVT.

This clonotype appeared once. The chain links TRBV5-1 to TRBJ1-6, with D possibly matching TRBD1 (6 bases). V was pared by 0 bases and J by 5 bases, with 12 bases between. This CDR3 has 16 amino acids. The germline gives CDR1 SGHRS, CDR2 YFSETQ. CDR3 residues: CASSLVWGQNNSPLHF. In DNA form, the CDR3 reads TGCGCCAGCAGCTTGGTGTGGGGACAAAATAATTCACCCCTCCACTTT.

The chain recombines TRBV18 with TRBJ1-5, with D unresolved. The V gene lost 3 bases and the J gene lost 3 bases, with 9 bases spanning the gap. Germline V gene lookup returns CDR1 KGHSH and CDR2 LQKENI. The CDR3 extends over 14 amino acids. The CDR3 reads CASSPTEDNQPQHF. CDR3 DNA: TGTGCCAGCTCACCGACGGAGGACAATCAGCCCCAGCATTTT.

The chain is built from TRBV10-1 and TRBJ2-3, with 10 bases lining up with TRBD2. Per the germline V gene, CDR1 is WNHNN and CDR2 is SYGVQD (reference sequence). The CDR3 length is 15 residues. With V trimmed by 6 bases and J by 10 bases, 13 bases remained unmatched. The CDR3 sequence is CASRELAGLTAAQYF. CDR3 DNA sequence: TGCGCCAGCAGAGAACTAGCGGGGTTGACTGCCGCGCAGTATTTT.

This clonotype was found a few times. J is TRBJ1-4 and V is TRBV12-3 or TRBV12-4, with D possibly matching TRBD1 (5 bases). The CDR3 is made up of 11 amino acids. V lost 2 bases and J lost 16, with 11 bases in between. The CDR3 is CASSLRGARFF. CDR3 sequence (DNA): TGTGCCAGCAGTTTACGCGGGGCAAGGTTTTTT.